The T cell receptor (beta chain) under discussion was sequenced for a study of T cell repertoires in cytomegalovirus infection. Study in general: Indications of both CMV infection and matching HLA type were provided by public TCR beta signatures.

The CDR3 loop spans 13 amino acids. CDR1 is SGHDN and CDR2 is FVKESK in the germline V gene. J gave up 9 bases and V 2 bases, and 6 bases lay outside the gene matches. Notes on this clonotype: The target antigen is unknown.

MiXCR, applied by TCRdb to the reads, yields one record per CDR3 protein. The sample contains a few hundred thousand distinct CDR3 sequences, around 40% of which appear only once. Findings and caveats of the study: HLA-C-restricted TCR beta clonotypes specific for CMV led the ex vivo response. The cumulative frequency of public TCR beta families identified carriers of CMV plus the relevant HLA.

Source: cultured PBMCs, taken from culture after CMV antigen stimulation. The clonotype comes from a human donor in good health (CMV status not recorded). Some clones in this sample may be carry-over from other donors' samples. The chain carries TRBV14 and TRBJ1-1, with 7 bases matching TRBD1. The CDR3 sequence: CASSQRSTGKAFF. CDR3 nucleotides: TGTGCCAGCAGCCAACGGTCGACAGGGAAAGCTTTCTTT.